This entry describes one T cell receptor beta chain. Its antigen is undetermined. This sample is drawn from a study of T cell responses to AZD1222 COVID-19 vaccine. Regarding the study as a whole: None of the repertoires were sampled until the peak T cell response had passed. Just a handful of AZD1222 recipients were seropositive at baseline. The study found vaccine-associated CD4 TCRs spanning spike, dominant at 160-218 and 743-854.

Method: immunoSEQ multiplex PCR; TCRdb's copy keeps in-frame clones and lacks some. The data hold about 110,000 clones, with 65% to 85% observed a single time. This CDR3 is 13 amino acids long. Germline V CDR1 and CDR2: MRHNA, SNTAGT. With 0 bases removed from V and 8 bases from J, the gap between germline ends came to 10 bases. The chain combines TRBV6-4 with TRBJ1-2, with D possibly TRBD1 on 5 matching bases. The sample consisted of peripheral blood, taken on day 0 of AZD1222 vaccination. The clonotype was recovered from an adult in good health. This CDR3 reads CASSDSGTRGYTF. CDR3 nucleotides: TGTGCCAGCAGTGACTCGGGGACCAGGGGCTACACCTTC.